This entry lists 21 T cell receptor beta chains sequenced from one sample in a study of shared clonotypes between healthy human individuals. Assay: immunoSEQ multiplex PCR; the TCRdb copy retains only in-frame clones and omits some. The sample contains about 1,900,000 clones, 85% to 95% of which appear only once. Naive CD8 cells, CD45RO-negative and positively selected for CCR7, excluded terminally differentiated effector memory CD45RA+ cells. The sequencing input was naive CD8+ T cells sorted from blood. These receptors all stem from a man aged 18-30 years in good health.

This clone was seen a single time. The chain has TRBV20-1 and TRBJ2-4; perhaps D is TRBD1 or TRBD2 (5 bases each). CDR3 size: 11 residues. V shed 0 bases and J shed 8 bases, with 5 bases lying between them. Germline V gene data show CDR1 as DFQATT and CDR2 as SNEGSKA (reference sequence). CDR3 sequence (DNA): TGCAGTGCTAGAGAGGGGGACATTCAGTACTTC. As protein: CSAREGDIQYF.

This chain uses TRBV9 with TRBJ2-7, with D possibly TRBD2 on 5 matching bases. Per the germline V gene, CDR1 is SGDLS and CDR2 is YYNGEE. The CDR3 has 17 amino acids. The V end was cut by 0 bases, the J end by 3 bases, with 19 bases between. CDR3: CASSVGRGFQSDYEQYF. In nucleotides, the CDR3 is TGTGCCAGCAGCGTAGGTCGCGGGTTCCAAAGTGACTACGAGCAGTACTTC. Supplemented by reference TRBV9 and TRBJ2-7, the full variable domain reads DSGVTQTPKHLITATGQRVTLRCSPRSGDLSVYWYQQSLDQGLQFLIQYYNGEERAKGNILERFSAQQFPDLHSELNLSSLELGDSALYFCASSVGRGFQSDYEQYFGPGTRLTVT.

The genes are TRBV7-9 and TRBJ2-3; D tentatively reads TRBD1 or TRBD2 (5 bases each). This CDR3 contains 16 residues. Germline CDR1 and CDR2: SEHNR and FQNEAQ (reference sequence). Trimming left V 6 bases short and J 2 bases short, with 18 bases between. The CDR3 nucleotides are TGTGCCAGCAGGGGGGTCGGGCAGCGACTCACAGATACGCAGTATTTT. Its translation is CASRGVGQRLTDTQYF.

V gene TRBV5-4 combines with J gene TRBJ2-1; D gene uncertain. CDR1 SGHNT and CDR2 YYREEE come from the germline V gene (reference sequence). CDR3 size: 15 residues. Trimming removed 5 bases at V and 9 bases at J, with 21 bases between. The CDR3 region is CASSSWTQGIGEQFF. CDR3 sequence (DNA): TGTGCCAGCAGTTCGTGGACCCAAGGGATTGGTGAGCAGTTCTTC.

The chain links TRBV4-1 to TRBJ2-1; 8 bases agree with TRBD1. Germline values: CDR1 MGHRA, CDR2 YSYEKL. V shed 1 base, J shed 6 bases, and the junction held 2 bases outside the gene matches. The CDR3 covers 14 residues. CDR3 nucleotide sequence: TGCGCCAGCAGCCAAGGGACAGGGATCAATGAGCAGTTCTTC. Amino acids: CASSQGTGINEQFF.

This clone was seen once. The chain links TRBV6-1 to TRBJ2-2, with 7 nucleotides matching TRBD1. The J segment lost 5 bases and the V segment lost 5 bases, leaving 8 bases of the junction unmatched. Germline V lookup: CDR1 MNHNS, CDR2 SASEGT. CDR3 length: 15 residues. The CDR3 DNA is TGTGCCAGCAGTACCGGAAGGGGGCGTACCGGGGAGCTGTTTTTT. Amino acid sequence: CASSTGRGRTGELFF.

The V and J genes are TRBV13 and TRBJ2-2; 9 bases are a match to TRBD2. Trimming cost V 5 bases and J 8 bases; bases outside gene matches: 6. Germline lookup yields CDR1 PRHDT and CDR2 FYEKMQ (reference sequence). The CDR3 has 14 amino acids. CDR3 residues: CASSPRLAVGELFF. CDR3 bases: TGTGCCAGCAGCCCCCGACTAGCGGTTGGGGAGCTGTTTTTT.

The rearrangement uses TRBV28 and TRBJ2-1; 10 nucleotides line up with TRBD1. Germline V CDR1 and CDR2: MDHEN, SYDVKM. Trimming removed 4 bases from V and 10 bases from J; junction bases left unmatched: 13. The CDR3 loop spans 16 amino acids. The chain's CDR3 is CASSSPLGGTGVEQFF. In DNA form, the CDR3 reads TGTGCCAGCAGTTCCCCACTGGGGGGGACAGGGGTCGAGCAGTTCTTC.

Concerning this clone: This CDR3 is also generated by other DNA sequences in the sample. This chain connects TRBV30 to TRBJ1-4, with D perhaps matching TRBD1 (6 bases). The V gene's germline CDR1 is GTSNPN and CDR2 SVGIG (reference sequence). The V gene lost 1 base and the J gene lost 0 bases, with 6 bases spanning the gap. The CDR3 extends over 14 amino acids. The CDR3 DNA follows: TGTGCCTGGAGTGGGACAGCAACTAATGAAAAACTGTTTTTT. Protein sequence: CAWSGTATNEKLFF.

The gene calls are TRBV5-6 and TRBJ1-5; D possibly corresponds to TRBD1 (6 bases). The CDR3 runs to 14 residues. Trimming cost V 0 bases and J 7 bases, with 11 bases left between them. Germline CDR1 is SGHDT and CDR2 is YYEEEE. The DNA for the CDR3 is TGTGCCAGCAGCTTGGGAGTCAGGGGACAGCCCCAGCATTTT. Translating it yields CASSLGVRGQPQHF.

This clone was seen a few times. At the DNA level, this CDR3 is encoded by other sequences in the same sample as well. The rearrangement links TRBV11-2 to TRBJ2-5; maybe TRBD2 (6 bases). Germline V gives CDR1 SGHAT, CDR2 FQNNGV. V was trimmed by 5 bases and J by 1 base, leaving 14 bases between them. CDR3 length equals 15 residues. CDR3 residues: CASSPSGEAQETQYF. CDR3 in DNA: TGTGCCAGCAGCCCTAGTGGGGAGGCCCAAGAGACCCAGTACTTC.

This sequence joins TRBV2 and TRBJ2-7, with D possibly matching TRBD2 (5 bases). CDR3 length equals 13 residues. The germline V gene encodes CDR1 SNHLY and CDR2 FYNNEI. V lost 7 bases and J 0 bases, leaving 10 bases between the germline ends. The CDR3 region is CASNEGSSYEQYF. The CDR3 DNA reads TGTGCCAGCAATGAGGGAAGCTCCTACGAGCAGTACTTC.

The chain carries TRBV19 and TRBJ2-7; D unresolved. Germline V gives CDR1 LNHDA, CDR2 SQIVND (reference sequence). This CDR3 is built from 13 residues. Trimming took off 3 bases at V and 0 bases at J, with 6 bases between the two ends. In DNA form, the CDR3 reads TGTGCCAGTAGTATGACCATCTCCTACGAGCAGTACTTC. It codes for CASSMTISYEQYF.

CDR3 sequence (DNA): TGTGCCAGCACCCCGGTATTAGGGACCCAGTACTTC. It is translated as CASTPVLGTQYF. The chain recombines TRBV7-2 with TRBJ2-5, with D uncertain. CDR1 and CDR2 (germline): SGHTA, FQGNSA. This CDR3 is built from 12 residues. With 7 bases removed from V and 7 bases from J, the gap between germline ends came to 13 bases.

As for this clone: This sample also contains other DNA sequences that code for the same CDR3. The rearrangement links TRBV5-6 to TRBJ2-7; D not resolved. Trimming shortened V by 0 bases and J by 2 bases, and 6 bases separated the two germline ends. The CDR3 spans 13 residues. Per the germline V gene, CDR1 is SGHDT and CDR2 is YYEEEE. This CDR3 reads CASSLGDPYEQYF. As DNA, the CDR3 is TGTGCCAGCAGCTTGGGTGACCCCTACGAGCAGTACTTC.

CDR3 nucleotide sequence: TGCGCCAGCAGCCAAGATCACCCGACAGGTTCCAACTACGAGCAGTACTTC. Protein product: CASSQDHPTGSNYEQYF. The chain carries TRBV4-3 and TRBJ2-7, with TRBD1 as a possible D gene (6 bases). The ends were cut back, 0 bases at V and 3 bases at J, with 18 bases in the middle. The CDR3 length is 17 residues. The germline gives CDR1 LGHNA, CDR2 YSLEER.

This clone appeared a single time. This chain uses TRBV13 with TRBJ1-6; D not resolved. This CDR3 contains 15 residues. V shed 6 bases and J shed 6 bases, with 15 bases lying between them. From germline, CDR1 is PRHDT and CDR2 FYEKMQ (reference sequence). The DNA for the CDR3 is TGTGCCAGCAGGAGGACGCCCCCGATTAATTCACCCCTCCACTTT. It yields the protein CASRRTPPINSPLHF.

The genes are TRBV9 and TRBJ1-1; D possibly corresponds to TRBD1 (6 bases). Trimming stripped 3 bases from V and 1 base from J, with 10 bases between. Germline values: CDR1 SGDLS, CDR2 YYNGEE. The CDR3 has 14 amino acids. CDR3 bases: TGTGCCAGCAGCGGGGCGACAGGGAACACTGAAGCTTTCTTT. Amino acid sequence: CASSGATGNTEAFF.

The CDR3 reads CASSEADGADPPLHF. The DNA for the CDR3 is TGTGCCAGCAGTGAAGCAGACGGGGCGGATCCACCCCTCCACTTT. V usage is TRBV2 and J usage is TRBJ1-6, with D tentatively TRBD1 (5 bases). With 0 bases removed from V and 11 bases from J, the gap between germline ends came to 14 bases. Germline assignment: CDR1 SNHLY and CDR2 FYNNEI. There are 15 residues in the CDR3.

With respect to this clone: This sample includes further DNA sequences coding for the same CDR3. The chain is built from TRBV7-9 and TRBJ1-2; D is possibly TRBD1 (6 bases). The CDR3 sequence is 13 residues long. V lost 5 bases and J 4 bases, leaving 11 bases between the germline ends. Germline V gene lookup returns CDR1 SEHNR and CDR2 FQNEAQ (reference sequence). The CDR3 here is CASSPTDSYGYTF. In DNA, the CDR3 is TGTGCCAGCAGCCCAACGGACAGCTATGGCTACACCTTC.

The chain carries TRBV4-3 and TRBJ1-4, with D possibly being TRBD1 (6 bases). V was clipped by 0 bases and J by 7 bases, with 15 bases between them. The CDR3 runs to 16 residues. Germline CDR1 is LGHNA and CDR2 is YSLEER. DNA for the CDR3: TGCGCCAGCAGCCAAGAGCGGACAGTGCGGGGTGAAAAACTGTTTTTT. Translating it yields CASSQERTVRGEKLFF.